Each of the 5 T cell receptor beta chains below was sequenced from the same sample in a study of cytomegalovirus exposure and HLA in healthy donors. PCR amplification relied on 60 Vbeta primers (plus 13 Jbeta primers). Assay used: immunoSEQ multiplex PCR; TCRdb lists only in-frame clones, some missing. The sample yields tens of thousands of clones, 77% seen once. The specimen sequenced was PBMCs. Receptor source: a man aged 45 to 65 in good health and CMV-seropositive.

The genes are TRBV4-3 and TRBJ2-1; the match to TRBD1 covers 8 bases. Germline-derived CDR1 and CDR2 are LGHNA and YSLEER. V gave up 0 bases and J gave up 0 bases; unmatched junction bases: 10. The CDR3 extends over 19 amino acids. CDR3 sequence: CASSQDTGTGSSSYNEQFF. The CDR3 DNA is TGCGCCAGCAGCCAAGACACCGGGACAGGCTCCAGCTCCTACAATGAGCAGTTCTTC.

The V and J genes are TRBV28 and TRBJ1-5, with unresolved D. The germline gives CDR1 MDHEN, CDR2 SYDVKM. The CDR3 loop spans 17 amino acids. V lost 5 bases and J 1 base, leaving 18 bases between the germline ends. The CDR3 spells CASSPGMGFPSNQPQHF. In DNA form, the CDR3 reads TGTGCCAGCAGTCCCGGGATGGGTTTCCCCAGCAATCAGCCCCAGCATTTT.

Comments on this clone: The junction does not match germline at one end; this may be a read error. The chain employs TRBV7-9 and TRBJ2-5; no reliable D call. Germline CDR1 is SEHNR and CDR2 is FQNEAQ (reference sequence). There are 15 residues in the CDR3. The CDR3 is CSSSEDATARETQYF. The CDR3 coding sequence is TGTTCCAGCAGCGAAGACGCGACTGCGAGGGAGACCCAGTACTTC.

The chain joins TRBV7-3 to TRBJ2-1; the match to TRBD2 covers 8 bases. This CDR3 has 16 residues. Germline CDR1 and CDR2: SGHTA and FQGTGA. The V segment lost 3 bases and the J segment 0 bases; nucleotides outside the gene matches: 4. The CDR3 reads CASSLGRGGSYNEQFF. CDR3 in DNA: TGTGCCAGCAGCTTGGGTCGGGGGGGCTCCTACAATGAGCAGTTCTTC.

This clone appeared a few times. The V and J genes are TRBV11-3 and TRBJ1-3; D is possibly TRBD1 (5 bases). V was shortened by 1 base and J by 4 bases, with 11 bases between the two germline ends. CDR1 is SGHNT and CDR2 is YENEEA in the germline V gene. This CDR3 has 15 residues. The CDR3 nucleotides read TGTGCCAGCAGCTTAGCAGGGTCTCCAGGAAACACCATATATTTT. This sequence encodes CASSLAGSPGNTIYF.